The source of this T cell receptor (beta chain) is a study of early T cells in non-severe SARS-CoV-2 infection. The TCR library protocol attached unique molecular identifiers to the individual cDNA molecules. TCRdb reanalysed the 5' RACE reads using MiXCR and keeps one entry per CDR3 protein. The data hold 40,000 to 50,000 distinct CDR3 sequences, with roughly an eighth observed a single time. This clonotype has just a few counts. The CDR3 is 14 amino acids. The V end lost 5 bases, the J end lost 0 bases, and 11 bases lay between the germline ends. Germline loops: CDR1 MNHEY, CDR2 SVGAGI. This TCR derives from an adult who was a healthcare worker with PCR-confirmed SARS-CoV-2 infection or an uninfected control (not recorded which). This rearrangement joins TRBV6-5 to TRBJ2-7; D unclear. The material sequenced was whole blood. The CDR3 DNA reads TGTGCCAGCAGTGTCACCCTAAGCTCCTACGAGCAGTACTTC. It codes for CASSVTLSSYEQYF.